This entry lists 24 T cell receptor beta chains sequenced from one sample in a study of T cell changes during pregnancy in multiple sclerosis. The repertoire was sequenced with immunoSEQ multiplex PCR; TCRdb's copy has only in-frame clones and lacks some. The sample lists tens of thousands of clones, roughly nine tenths seen once, with under 0.75% in the top ten. The sequencing used CD4+ T cells from peripheral blood mononuclear cells, collected after pregnancy. The receptors were sampled from a female donor in good health, enrolled as a control in a pregnancy study.

The rearrangement joins TRBV15 to TRBJ2-3; 9 bases line up with TRBD2. The CDR3 is 13 amino acids. Germline V gene lookup returns CDR1 LNHNV and CDR2 YYDKDF (reference sequence). Unmatched junction bases numbered 3, after V lost 9 bases and J lost 2 bases. The CDR3 sequence is CATSSGDTDTQYF. The CDR3 DNA is TGTGCCACTTCTAGCGGGGACACAGATACGCAGTATTTT.

The chain combines TRBV29-1 with TRBJ1-2, with 11 bases lining up with TRBD1. Germline-derived CDR1 and CDR2 are SQVTM and ANQGSEA. With 4 bases clipped from V and 8 bases from J, the junction kept 6 bases outside the gene matches. CDR3 size: 13 residues. CDR3 sequence (DNA): TGCAGCGTTGGGACAGGGGGCGCGGAGGGCTACACCTTC. Protein sequence: CSVGTGGAEGYTF. The entire variable domain, with the rest obtained from reference TRBV29-1 and TRBJ1-2, is as follows: SAVISQKPSRDICQRGTSLTIQCQVDSQVTMMFWYRQQPGQSLTLIATANQGSEATYESGFVIDKFPISRPNLTFSTLTVSNMSPEDSSIYLCSVGTGGAEGYTFGSGTRLTVV.

The chain has TRBV28 and TRBJ1-2; TRBD1 might be the D (6 bases). This CDR3 has 18 residues. V lost 2 bases and J lost 4, with 23 bases in between. In germline, CDR1 is MDHEN, CDR2 SYDVKM. The CDR3 region is CASSLGLGGAQPPYGYTF. CDR3 DNA sequence: TGTGCCAGCAGTTTAGGACTTGGGGGGGCGCAGCCCCCCTATGGCTACACCTTC.

V and J are TRBV5-1 and TRBJ2-1, with 11 bases lining up with TRBD2. Trimming took 2 bases from V and 3 from J; bases not matched to a gene: 13. The CDR3 contains 19 residues. Per the germline V gene, CDR1 is SGHRS and CDR2 is YFSETQ. CDR3 amino acids: CASSFSGRGGIRHYNEQFF. In DNA form, the CDR3 reads TGCGCCAGCAGCTTTAGCGGGAGGGGAGGGATTCGGCACTACAATGAGCAGTTCTTC.

The chain combines TRBV29-1 with TRBJ1-1, with a weak D call TRBD1 (5 bases). V lost 5 bases to trimming and J lost 1 base, with 11 bases between them. CDR3 length equals 13 residues. Per the germline V gene, CDR1 is SQVTM and CDR2 is ANQGSEA. The CDR3 nucleotides read TGCAGCGTTCATTGGACACCGAACACTGAAGCTTTCTTT. This codes for CSVHWTPNTEAFF.

This clone was seen only once. The chain recombines TRBV7-8 with TRBJ2-7, with 16 bases identical to TRBD2. This CDR3 spans 16 amino acids. Germline assignment: CDR1 SGHVS and CDR2 FQNEAQ. V lost 8 bases, J lost 6 bases, and 10 bases stayed unmatched. The CDR3 spells CASGAGLAGGPAEQYF. The CDR3 coding sequence is TGTGCCAGCGGGGCGGGACTAGCGGGGGGGCCGGCCGAGCAGTACTTC.

V is TRBV2 and J is TRBJ1-1; TRBD1 matches 7 bases. After removal of 6 bases from V and 8 bases from J, the junction contained 9 bases not matched to a gene. The germline V gene encodes CDR1 SNHLY and CDR2 FYNNEI. This CDR3 region has 13 residues. The CDR3 sequence is CASRTTGAGEAFF. CDR3 nucleotides: TGTGCCAGCAGGACAACAGGGGCGGGGGAAGCTTTCTTT. Full variable domain (rest looked up from reference TRBV2 and TRBJ1-1): EPEVTQTPSHQVTQMGQEVILRCVPISNHLYFYWYRQILGQKVEFLVSFYNNEISEKSEIFDDQFSVERPDGSNFTLKIRSTKLEDSAMYFCASRTTGAGEAFFGQGTRLTVV.

This clone occurred a few times. The chain recombines TRBV9 with TRBJ2-2; D may be TRBD2 (6 bases). CDR3 length: 17 amino acids. Per the germline V gene, CDR1 is SGDLS and CDR2 is YYNGEE. The ends were cut back, 0 bases at V and 2 bases at J, with 14 bases in the middle. CDR3: CASSVVGSGSNTGELFF. The CDR3 coding sequence is TGTGCCAGCAGCGTAGTGGGTAGCGGTTCTAACACCGGGGAGCTGTTTTTT.

The V gene is TRBV10-3, the J gene TRBJ1-4; D is unclear. The CDR3 is 12 amino acids. Germline CDR1 reads ENHRY; CDR2 reads SYGVKD. The V end lost 0 bases, the J end lost 8 bases, and 4 bases lay between the germline ends. CDR3 DNA: TGTGCCATCAGTGAGTCGACAGAAAAACTGTTTTTT. Protein sequence: CAISESTEKLFF.

The chain is built from TRBV19 and TRBJ2-1, with 12 positions matching TRBD2. The CDR3 has 19 residues. Germline CDR1 and CDR2: LNHDA and SQIVND (reference sequence). After removal of 0 bases from V and 1 base from J, the junction contained 7 bases not matched to a gene. CDR3 region: CASSIDFRGLAGSYNEQFF. The CDR3 nucleotides are TGTGCCAGTAGTATAGACTTCCGGGGACTAGCGGGTTCCTACAATGAGCAGTTCTTC.

The rearrangement links TRBV30 to TRBJ2-1, with a tentative D call TRBD1 (6 bases). The CDR3 has 14 amino acids. Trimming took off 0 bases at V and 8 bases at J, with 14 bases between the two ends. Per germline, CDR1 GTSNPN and CDR2 SVGIG (reference sequence). This CDR3 reads CAWSVRSGADEQFF. Written as DNA, the CDR3 is TGTGCCTGGAGTGTACGGTCAGGGGCAGATGAGCAGTTCTTC. Looking up the rest from reference TRBV30 and TRBJ2-1 gives the full variable domain: SQTIHQWPATLVQPVGSPLSLECTVEGTSNPNLYWYRQAAGRGLQLLFYSVGIGQISSEVPQNLSASRPQDRQFILSSKKLLLSDSGFYLCAWSVRSGADEQFFGPGTRLTVL.

The CDR3, as DNA: TGTGCCAGTAACCGACTAGCGGGGCTCACAGATACGCAGTATTTT. Protein sequence: CASNRLAGLTDTQYF. The chain recombines TRBV6-5 with TRBJ2-3, with 11 bases that match TRBD2. The CDR3 totals 15 residues. CDR1 is MNHEY, CDR2 SVGAGI, per germline. Trimming took 9 bases from V and 2 from J; bases not matched to a gene: 7.

The chain carries TRBV9 and TRBJ2-1; a possible D gene is TRBD2 (6 bases). There are 14 residues in the CDR3. V was shortened by 3 bases and J by 11 bases, with 18 bases between the two germline ends. Germline CDR1 and CDR2: SGDLS and YYNGEE. The CDR3 DNA sequence: TGTGCCAGCAGCGACCCGCGGGACCAGGTACAGCAGTTCTTC. Amino acid sequence: CASSDPRDQVQQFF.

CDR3 sequence reads: CASRSHTGTALPQYF. DNA for the CDR3: TGTGCCAGCAGGTCTCACACCGGGACAGCGCTGCCCCAGTACTTC. The chain employs TRBV6-5 and TRBJ2-4; 7 bases map to TRBD1. The germline V gene encodes CDR1 MNHEY and CDR2 SVGAGI. V lost 6 bases to trimming and J lost 13 bases; unmatched junction nucleotides: 18. This CDR3 region has 15 residues.

The chain carries TRBV7-8 and TRBJ1-1; 8 positions agree with TRBD1. The V and J ends lost 8 bases and 3 bases, in that order; junction bases with no gene match: 5. This CDR3 has 13 residues. The V gene's germline CDR1 is SGHVS and CDR2 FQNEAQ. DNA of the CDR3: TGTGCCAGCTCCAAACAGGGGGACACTGAAGCTTTCTTT. Translating it yields CASSKQGDTEAFF. The entire variable domain, with the rest obtained from reference TRBV7-8 and TRBJ1-1, is as follows: GAGVSQSPRYKVAKRGQDVALRCDPISGHVSLFWYQQALGQGPEFLTYFQNEAQLDKSGLPSDRFFAERPEGSVSTLKIQRTQQEDSAVYLCASSKQGDTEAFFGQGTRLTVV.

The V gene is TRBV6-6, the J gene TRBJ1-4; TRBD1 matches 11 bases. CDR1 and CDR2 (germline): MNHNY, SVGAGI (reference sequence). This CDR3 has 14 residues. CDR3 sequence reads: CVTLGTGGAEKLFF. In DNA form, the CDR3 reads TGTGTTACGCTCGGGACAGGGGGGGCTGAAAAACTGTTTTTT.

The chain employs TRBV5-6 and TRBJ2-7, with 7 bases lining up with TRBD2. V dropped 0 bases and J dropped 3; count of bases not matched to a gene: 9. CDR1 is SGHDT and CDR2 is YYEEEE in the germline V gene. CDR3 length: 16 amino acids. CDR3: CASSLAGGIGYYEQYF. CDR3 DNA: TGTGCCAGCAGCTTGGCGGGGGGTATAGGGTACTACGAGCAGTACTTC.

The gene calls are TRBV4-2 and TRBJ2-3, with 8 bases fitting TRBD2. Germline V lookup: CDR1 LGHNA, CDR2 YNFKEQ. J gave up 6 bases and V 4 bases, and 9 bases lay outside the gene matches. CDR3 size: 15 residues. The CDR3 nucleotides read TGTGCCAGCAGCCCAATAGCGGGAAAGGCCGATACGCAGTATTTT. Its protein is CASSPIAGKADTQYF.

This chain uses TRBV5-3 with TRBJ2-3; tentatively, D is TRBD1 (6 bases). TRBV5-3 is marked as an open reading frame, function uncertain. This CDR3 has 15 residues. V was clipped by 1 base and J by 1 base, with 10 bases between them. CDR3 residues: CARSLWGPGTDTQYF. Here the CDR3 DNA reads TGTGCCAGAAGCTTGTGGGGGCCGGGCACAGATACGCAGTATTTT.

The sample holds one count of this clone. The chain employs TRBV9 and TRBJ2-5, with a weak D call TRBD2 (5 bases). Germline assignment: CDR1 SGDLS and CDR2 YYNGEE. The CDR3 sequence is 16 residues long. Trimming took 0 bases from V and 1 from J, leaving 13 bases between them. The CDR3 is CASSVAGNWLQETQYF. CDR3 nucleotides: TGTGCCAGCAGCGTAGCCGGGAACTGGCTCCAAGAGACCCAGTACTTC.

This chain uses TRBV4-2 with TRBJ1-1; 8 nucleotides align to TRBD1. CDR1 is LGHNA and CDR2 is YNFKEQ in the germline V gene. CDR3 length: 14 residues. Trimming at V came to 5 bases and at J to 4 bases, leaving 6 bases not matched to a gene. CDR3: CASSGQGRGTEAFF. The CDR3 nucleotides are TGTGCCAGCAGCGGACAGGGTCGAGGCACTGAAGCTTTCTTT.

The V gene is TRBV4-1, the J gene TRBJ2-6; D possibly corresponds to TRBD2 (6 bases). This CDR3 contains 16 residues. Trimming took 0 bases from V and 2 from J, leaving 8 bases between them. The V gene's germline CDR1 is MGHRA and CDR2 YSYEKL. Here the CDR3 reads CASSQDWGAGANVLTF. In DNA form, the CDR3 reads TGCGCCAGCAGCCAAGATTGGGGGGCTGGGGCCAACGTCCTGACTTTC.

The chain links TRBV10-3 to TRBJ2-2; 9 nucleotides line up with TRBD1. The CDR3 sequence is 16 residues long. J lost 5 bases, V lost 3 bases, and 7 bases had no gene match. Per the germline V gene, CDR1 is ENHRY and CDR2 is SYGVKD. The CDR3 DNA sequence: TGTGCCATCAGTGAATCTGGGACAGGGCGGACCGGGGAGCTGTTTTTT. Translating it yields CAISESGTGRTGELFF.

The rearrangement joins TRBV30 to TRBJ2-4, with TRBD1 as a possible D gene (6 bases). Germline assignment: CDR1 GTSNPN and CDR2 SVGIG (reference sequence). The CDR3 is 14 amino acids. Trimming shortened V by 4 bases and J by 6 bases, and 16 bases separated the two germline ends. CDR3 DNA sequence: TGTGCCTGGACGTCCGCCTCCAGGGGAAACATTCAGTACTTC. It yields the protein CAWTSASRGNIQYF.